Detailed here is one T cell receptor (beta chain). The investigators amplified TCR beta CDR3 regions from RNA transcripts. Carried out on the TCR CDR3, a first-round RT-PCR used the HTBI primer set. Each CDR3 protein is one row after TCRdb ran MiXCR on the multiplex PCR reads. The profile shows around 500,000 distinct CDR3 sequences, less than 25% of them singletons. The sample belongs to a study of T cells in Graves' hyperthyroidism and ophthalmopathy. Study details: Peripheral blood was obtained at initial diagnosis, preceding any treatment.

The clonotype was recovered from a woman in her 70s with Graves' ophthalmopathy. Sequenced material: blood.

CDR3 amino acids: CASSLGARQGWRRTYEQYF. The CDR3 bases are TGTGCCAGCAGCTTGGGTGCCAGACAGGGTTGGCGAAGGACCTACGAGCAGTACTTC. The genes are TRBV5-4 and TRBJ2-7; 7 positions agree with TRBD1. Germline CDR1 reads SGHNT; CDR2 reads YYREEE (reference sequence). CDR3 length: 19 residues. Trimming took 0 bases from V and 2 from J; bases not matched to a gene: 17.